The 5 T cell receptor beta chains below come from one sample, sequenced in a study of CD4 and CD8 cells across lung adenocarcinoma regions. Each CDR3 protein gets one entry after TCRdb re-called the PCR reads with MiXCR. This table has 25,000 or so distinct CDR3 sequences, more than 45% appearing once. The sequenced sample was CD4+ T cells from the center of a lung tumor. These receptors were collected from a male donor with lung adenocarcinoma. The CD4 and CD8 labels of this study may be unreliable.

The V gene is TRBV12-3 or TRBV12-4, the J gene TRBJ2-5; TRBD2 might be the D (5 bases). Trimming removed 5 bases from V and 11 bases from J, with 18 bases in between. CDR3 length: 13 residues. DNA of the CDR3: TGTGCCAGCAGTACTCAAGGCCGGGGAGAGCAGTACTTC. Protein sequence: CASSTQGRGEQYF.

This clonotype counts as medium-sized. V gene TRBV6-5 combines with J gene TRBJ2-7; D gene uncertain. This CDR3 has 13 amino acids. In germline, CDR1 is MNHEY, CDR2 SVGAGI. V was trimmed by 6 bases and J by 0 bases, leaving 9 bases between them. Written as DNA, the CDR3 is TGTGCCAGCAGCACCCCGACCTCCTACGAGCAGTACTTC. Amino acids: CASSTPTSYEQYF.

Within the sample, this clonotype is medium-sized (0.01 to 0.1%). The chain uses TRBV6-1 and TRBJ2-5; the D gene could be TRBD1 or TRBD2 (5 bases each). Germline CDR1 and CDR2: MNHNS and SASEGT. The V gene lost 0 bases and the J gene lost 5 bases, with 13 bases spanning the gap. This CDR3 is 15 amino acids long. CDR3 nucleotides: TGTGCCAGCAGTGAAGCGAACCCGGGGCCTGAGACCCAGTACTTC. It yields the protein CASSEANPGPETQYF.

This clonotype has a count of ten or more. In DNA form, the CDR3 reads TGCGCCAGCAGTGAGCAGTACTCCTACGAGCAGTTCTTC. It codes for CASSEQYSYEQFF. This chain links TRBV10-1 with TRBJ2-1; no clear D gene. CDR1 WNHNN and CDR2 SYGVQD come from the germline V gene (reference sequence). The CDR3 sequence is 13 residues long. V gave up 2 bases and J gave up 10 bases, with 12 bases separating them.

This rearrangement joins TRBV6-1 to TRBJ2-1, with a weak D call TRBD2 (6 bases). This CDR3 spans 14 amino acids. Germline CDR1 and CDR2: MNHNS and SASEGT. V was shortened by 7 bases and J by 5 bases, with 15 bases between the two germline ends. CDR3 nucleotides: TGTGCCAGCAAGGTTGGGACTGGCGACAATGAGCAGTTCTTC. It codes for CASKVGTGDNEQFF.